This T cell receptor (beta chain) comes out of a study of blood T cell repertoires in COVID-19. The overall study: Nucleic acid was either cDNA or gDNA, and it came from T cells, B-cell-depleted T cells, or PBMCs.

This CDR3 is built from 15 residues. The V and J ends lost 2 bases and 1 base, in that order; junction bases with no gene match: 4. CDR1 is SGDLS and CDR2 is YYNGEE in the germline V gene. The protocol was immunoSEQ multiplex PCR, while the TCRdb copy is restricted to in-frame clones and leaves out a portion. The table has more than 70,000 clones, 80% to 95% seen once; the top ten hold roughly 0.73%. This sequence was found in a woman older than 75 with acute or convalescent COVID-19. The material sequenced was peripheral blood. The V call is TRBV9, the J call TRBJ2-5, with 8 bases lining up with TRBD1. CDR3 in DNA: TGTGCCAGCAGCGTTCGGACAGGGTCCCAAGAGACCCAGTACTTC. Translated: CASSVRTGSQETQYF.